This T cell receptor (beta chain) appears in the sequencing data of a study of cytotoxic CD8 clonotypes in ibrutinib-treated CLL. Study-wide findings and caveats: Pretreatment clonality was elevated relative to age-matched healthy donors and paralleled circulating CD8+ T-cell counts.

V lost 5 bases, J lost 4 bases, and 7 bases stayed unmatched. This CDR3 has 15 residues. CDR1 is MNHEY, CDR2 SVGAGI, per germline. This clone was detected only once. What it binds is unknown. Libraries were prepared by immunoSEQ multiplex PCR; TCRdb keeps only in-frame clonotypes and omits some of them. The sample contains around 50,000 clones, around 60% of which appear only once. The sequence was collected from a human donor with chronic lymphocytic leukemia. The chain uses TRBV6-5 and TRBJ2-2; the match to TRBD1 covers 7 bases. The sequencing used PBMCs, collected after 24 months of ibrutinib treatment. The chain's CDR3 is CASSNRGRGTGELFF. The CDR3 DNA follows: TGTGCCAGCAGTAACAGGGGACGGGGCACCGGGGAGCTGTTTTTT.